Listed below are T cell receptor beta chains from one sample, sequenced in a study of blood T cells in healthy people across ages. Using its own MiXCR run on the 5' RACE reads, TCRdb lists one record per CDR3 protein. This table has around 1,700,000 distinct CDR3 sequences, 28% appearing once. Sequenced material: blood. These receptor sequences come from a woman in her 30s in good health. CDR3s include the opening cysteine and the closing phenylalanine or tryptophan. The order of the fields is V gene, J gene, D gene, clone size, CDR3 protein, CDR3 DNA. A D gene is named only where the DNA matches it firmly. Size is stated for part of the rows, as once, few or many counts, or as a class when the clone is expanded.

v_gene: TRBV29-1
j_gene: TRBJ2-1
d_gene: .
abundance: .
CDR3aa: CSVGEDFEQFF
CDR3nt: TGCAGCGTTGGGGAGGATTTCGAGCAGTTCTTC

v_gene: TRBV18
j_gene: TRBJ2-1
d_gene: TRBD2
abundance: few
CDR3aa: CASSIIRTSGEGEQFF
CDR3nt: TGTGCCAGCTCGATAATCCGGACTAGCGGGGAGGGAGAGCAGTTCTTC

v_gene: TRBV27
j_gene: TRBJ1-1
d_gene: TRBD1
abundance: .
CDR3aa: CASIGGLWNTEAFF
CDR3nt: TGTGCCAGCATAGGGGGCCTTTGGAACACTGAAGCTTTCTTT

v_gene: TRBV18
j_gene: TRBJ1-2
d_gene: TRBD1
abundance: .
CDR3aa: CASSPRTGTATLPNYGYTF
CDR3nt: TGTGCCAGCTCACCGAGGACCGGGACAGCAACACTTCCTAACTATGGCTACACCTTC

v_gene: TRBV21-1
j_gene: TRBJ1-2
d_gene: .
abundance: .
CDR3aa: CASSIRAYGYTF
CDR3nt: TGTGCCAGCAGCATTCGGGCATATGGCTACACCTTC

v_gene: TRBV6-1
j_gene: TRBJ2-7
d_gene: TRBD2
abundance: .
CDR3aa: CGSSGVRGEQYF
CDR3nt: TGTGGCAGCAGCGGGGTAAGAGGCGAGCAGTACTTC

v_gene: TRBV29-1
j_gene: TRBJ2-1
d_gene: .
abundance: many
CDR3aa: CSGGNVGAGSYNEQFF
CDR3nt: TGCAGCGGTGGGAATGTCGGGGCAGGGAGCTACAATGAGCAGTTCTTC

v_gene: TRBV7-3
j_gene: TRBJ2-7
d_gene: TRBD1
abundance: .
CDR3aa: CASNNRDRYEQYF
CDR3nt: TGTGCCAGCAACAACCGGGACAGATACGAGCAGTACTTC

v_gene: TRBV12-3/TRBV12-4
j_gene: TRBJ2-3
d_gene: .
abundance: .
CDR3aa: CASSFTGGGSDTQYF
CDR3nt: TGTGCCAGCAGTTTTACAGGAGGGGGATCGGATACGCAGTATTTT

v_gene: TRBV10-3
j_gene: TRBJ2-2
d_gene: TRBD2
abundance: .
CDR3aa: CAISEIDSGGASPGELFF
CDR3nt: TGTGCCATCAGTGAGATAGATAGCGGGGGAGCGAGTCCCGGGGAGCTGTTTTTT

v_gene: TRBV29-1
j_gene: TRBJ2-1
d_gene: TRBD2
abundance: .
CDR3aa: CSVEGRTSGGPYNEQFF
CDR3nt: TGCAGCGTTGAGGGCCGGACTAGCGGGGGACCATACAATGAGCAGTTCTTC

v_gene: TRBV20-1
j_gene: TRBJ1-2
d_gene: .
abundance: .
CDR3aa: CSASLSGLYNYGHTF
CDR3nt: TGCAGTGCTAGCCTATCGGGGCTATATAACTATGGCCACACCTTC

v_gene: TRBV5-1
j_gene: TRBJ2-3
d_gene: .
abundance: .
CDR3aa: CASSLYLSGRGRTDTQYF
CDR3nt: TGCGCCAGCAGCCTATATCTATCGGGACGAGGACGCACAGATACGCAGTATTTT

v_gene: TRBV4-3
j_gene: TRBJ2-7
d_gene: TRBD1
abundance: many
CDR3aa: CASSQSGTGNEQYF
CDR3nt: TGCGCCAGCAGCCAATCCGGGACAGGGAACGAGCAGTACTTC

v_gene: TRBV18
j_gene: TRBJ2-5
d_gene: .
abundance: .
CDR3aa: CAISPRQQETQYF
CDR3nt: TGTGCCATCTCCCCTCGACAGCAAGAGACCCAGTACTTC

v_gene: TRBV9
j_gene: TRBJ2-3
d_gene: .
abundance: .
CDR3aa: CASALGGLDTQYF
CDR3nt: TGTGCCAGCGCCTTAGGGGGACTAGATACGCAGTATTTT

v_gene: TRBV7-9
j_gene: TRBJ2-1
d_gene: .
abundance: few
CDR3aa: CASSFAGASYNEQFF
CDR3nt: TGTGCCAGCAGCTTCGCGGGGGCTAGTTACAATGAGCAGTTCTTC

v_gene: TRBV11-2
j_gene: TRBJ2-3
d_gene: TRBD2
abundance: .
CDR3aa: CASSLEARAGGPTDTQYF
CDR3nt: TGTGCCAGCAGCTTAGAAGCCCGAGCGGGGGGACCCACAGATACGCAGTATTTT

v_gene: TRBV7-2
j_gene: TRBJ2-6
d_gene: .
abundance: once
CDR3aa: CASSLVPVANVRTF
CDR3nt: TGTGCCAGCAGCTTAGTGCCCGTGGCCAACGTCCGGACTTTC

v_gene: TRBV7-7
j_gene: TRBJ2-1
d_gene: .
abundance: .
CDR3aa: CASSENQWNEQFF
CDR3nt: TGTGCCAGCAGCGAAAATCAGTGGAATGAGCAGTTCTTC

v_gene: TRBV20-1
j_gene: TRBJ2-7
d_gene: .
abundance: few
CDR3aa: CSAMDGEQYF
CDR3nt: TGCAGTGCTATGGACGGGGAACAGTACTTC

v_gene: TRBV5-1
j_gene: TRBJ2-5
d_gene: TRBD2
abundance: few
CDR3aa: CASRPRTSGGVYQETQYF
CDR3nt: TGCGCCAGCAGGCCCAGGACTAGCGGGGGGGTGTACCAAGAGACCCAGTACTTC

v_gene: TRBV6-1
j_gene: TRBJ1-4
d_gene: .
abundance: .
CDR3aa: CASSTRGGGGYEKLFF
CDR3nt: TGTGCCAGTTCGACCCGTGGAGGTGGCGGTTATGAAAAACTGTTTTTT

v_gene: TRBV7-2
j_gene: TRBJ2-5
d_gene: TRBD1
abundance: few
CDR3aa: CASSLGPGTGAGQETQYF
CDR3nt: TGTGCCAGCAGCCTTGGGCCCGGGACAGGAGCAGGTCAAGAGACCCAGTACTTC

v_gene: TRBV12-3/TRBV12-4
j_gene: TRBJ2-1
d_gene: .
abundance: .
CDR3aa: CASSLAQIDNEQFF
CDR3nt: TGTGCCAGCAGTTTAGCGCAGATTGACAATGAGCAGTTCTTC

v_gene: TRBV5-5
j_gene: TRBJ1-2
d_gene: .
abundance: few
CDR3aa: CASKTAGADYGYTF
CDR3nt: TGTGCCAGCAAAACAGCGGGGGCAGATTATGGCTACACCTTC

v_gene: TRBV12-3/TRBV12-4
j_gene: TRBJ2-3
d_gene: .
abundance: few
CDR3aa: CASSAPGPRTDTQYF
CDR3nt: TGTGCCAGCAGCGCTCCAGGGCCCCGCACAGATACGCAGTATTTT

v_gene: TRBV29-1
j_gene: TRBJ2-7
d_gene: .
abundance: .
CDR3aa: CSVKGQGRTDEQYF
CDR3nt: TGCAGCGTTAAAGGGCAGGGGCGCACCGACGAGCAGTACTTC

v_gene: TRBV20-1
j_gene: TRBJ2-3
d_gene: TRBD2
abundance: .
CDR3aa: CSARAPRLAGLSDTQYF
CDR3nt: TGCAGTGCTAGAGCTCCCAGACTAGCGGGGTTGTCAGATACGCAGTATTTT

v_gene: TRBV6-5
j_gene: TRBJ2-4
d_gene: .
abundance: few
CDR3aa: CASSRDIRNIQYF
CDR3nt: TGTGCCAGCAGCAGGGACATTAGAAACATTCAGTACTTC

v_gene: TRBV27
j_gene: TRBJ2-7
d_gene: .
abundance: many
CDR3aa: CASSLNFRVHEQYF
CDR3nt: TGTGCCAGCAGTCTTAATTTCAGGGTCCACGAGCAGTACTTC

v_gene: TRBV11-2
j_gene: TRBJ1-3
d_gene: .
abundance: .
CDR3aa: CASSSSGFTIYF
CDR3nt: TGTGCCAGCAGCTCCTCGGGGTTCACCATATATTTT

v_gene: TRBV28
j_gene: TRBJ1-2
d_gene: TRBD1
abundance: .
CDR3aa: CASSSLGTGLGYTF
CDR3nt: TGTGCCAGCAGTTCCCTTGGGACAGGGTTGGGCTACACCTTC

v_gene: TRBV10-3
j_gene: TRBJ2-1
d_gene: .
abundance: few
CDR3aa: CAISVYNEQFF
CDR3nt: TGTGCCATCAGCGTCTACAATGAGCAGTTCTTC

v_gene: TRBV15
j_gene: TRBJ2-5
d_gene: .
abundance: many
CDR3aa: CATSRDRSSETQYF
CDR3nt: TGTGCCACCAGCAGAGATCGTAGCTCGGAGACCCAGTACTTC

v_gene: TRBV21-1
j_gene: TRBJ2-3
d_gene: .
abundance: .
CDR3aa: CASPDCGTDTQYF
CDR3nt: TGTGCCAGCCCGGACTGTGGGACGGATACGCAGTATTTT

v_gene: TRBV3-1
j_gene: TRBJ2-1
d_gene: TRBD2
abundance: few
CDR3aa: CASSKSSGDNEQFF
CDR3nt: TGTGCCAGCAGCAAGTCTAGCGGGGACAATGAGCAGTTCTTC

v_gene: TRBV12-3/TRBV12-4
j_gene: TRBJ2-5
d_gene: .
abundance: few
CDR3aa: CASSLSPGDFPGEQYF
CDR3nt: TGTGCCAGCAGTTTATCACCCGGGGACTTCCCAGGGGAGCAGTACTTC

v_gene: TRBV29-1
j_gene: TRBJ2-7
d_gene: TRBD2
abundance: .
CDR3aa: CSALRLAGKIEQYF
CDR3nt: TGCAGCGCCCTTCGACTAGCGGGAAAAATCGAGCAGTACTTC

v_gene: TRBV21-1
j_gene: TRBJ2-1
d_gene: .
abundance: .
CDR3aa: CVSSKSVWGTLAGVLPYNEQFF
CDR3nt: TGTGTCAGCAGCAAAAGTGTCTGGGGGACCCTGGCGGGGGTCCTACCCTACAATGAGCAGTTCTTC

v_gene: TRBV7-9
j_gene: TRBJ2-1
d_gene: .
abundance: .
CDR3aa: CASSSRSGARNNEQFF
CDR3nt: TGTGCCAGCAGCTCCAGGTCGGGAGCTAGGAACAATGAGCAGTTCTTC